This TCR beta chain was sequenced in a study of cytomegalovirus exposure and HLA in healthy donors. The PCR was carried out with 60 Vbeta primers and 13 Jbeta primers. Using immunoSEQ multiplex PCR, the repertoire was profiled, and TCRdb retains in-frame clones only, with some absent. The sample lists about 200,000 clones, around 85% occurring once. This clone has more than one count but fewer than ten. One end of the junction varies from germline; a read error may be responsible. Sequenced: PBMCs. This clonotype originated in a middle-aged man in good health and CMV-seronegative.

The CDR3 DNA follows: TGTGCCAGCAGTTACTCGACATACCGTCCGCACTTC. Translated, it gives CASSYSTYRPHF. The rearrangement uses TRBV6-5 and TRBJ2-7; no reliable D call. Germline CDR1 is MNHEY and CDR2 is SVGAGI. The CDR3 totals 12 residues.